The next 4 T cell receptor beta chains were all read from a single sample in a study of molecular identifiers for immune sequencing clone quantification. TCRdb itself ran the PCR reads through MiXCR, one entry per CDR3 protein. The sample carries about 640,000 distinct CDR3 sequences, just under 20% recorded once. The sequenced sample consisted of naive CD8+ T cells from blood, with Jurkat cell RNA spiked in. Subset reported: FACS-sorted CD8+CD4-CCR7+CD45RA+ naive T cells. Source of these receptors: a human donor in good health. Some libraries in this study had Jurkat cell RNA spiked in.

This clonotype was seen at least ten times. The rearrangement links TRBV27 to TRBJ1-3; 10 bases line up with TRBD1. The germline gives CDR1 MNHEY, CDR2 SMNVEV (reference sequence). The CDR3 loop spans 16 amino acids. With V trimmed by 5 bases and J by 2 bases, 6 bases remained unmatched. CDR3 bases: TGTGCCAGCAGTATAACCGGGACAGGGGCTGGAAACACCATATATTTT. Protein sequence: CASSITGTGAGNTIYF.

V usage is TRBV29-1 and J usage is TRBJ2-1; unclear D gene. The germline V gene encodes CDR1 SQVTM and CDR2 ANQGSEA. Trimming removed 6 bases from V and 4 bases from J, with 10 bases in between. There are 12 residues in the CDR3. The CDR3 is CSVPLTYNEQFF. CDR3 in DNA: TGCAGCGTCCCTCTTACATACAATGAGCAGTTCTTC.

At least ten counts were recorded for this clonotype. This sequence joins TRBV7-9 and TRBJ2-7; no firm D call. Germline-derived CDR1 and CDR2 are SEHNR and FQNEAQ (reference sequence). The CDR3 is 13 amino acids. V lost 3 bases and J lost 3, with 9 bases in between. The CDR3 bases are TGTGCCAGCAGCTTGGTCAGCAGCTACGAGCAGTACTTC. Protein sequence: CASSLVSSYEQYF.

This clonotype has at least ten counts. The rearrangement uses TRBV6-2 or TRBV6-3 and TRBJ1-5; TRBD1 might be the D (6 bases). Looked up from germline, CDR1 is MNHEY and CDR2 is SVGEGT. The CDR3 contains 15 residues. V lost 6 bases and J lost 0, with 12 bases in between. The CDR3 loop reads CASRGTRYSNQPQHF. CDR3 DNA: TGTGCCAGCAGGGGGACACGGTATAGCAATCAGCCCCAGCATTTT.